Presented here are 25 T cell receptor beta chains from one specimen sequenced in a study of CD8 T cells in ankylosing spondylitis. Study observations and caveats: Blood of patients with ankylosing spondylitis appeared to be characterized by a TCR beta motif of 8 or 9 highly homologous variants.

MiXCR, applied by TCRdb to the 5' RACE reads, yields one record per CDR3 protein. The sample lists about 800,000 distinct CDR3 sequences, around 11% occurring once. For these receptors, no antigen is known. The sample was blood, either unsorted or a sorted T cell fraction (not recorded which). The receptors come from a male donor with ankylosing spondylitis.

This clonotype is a singleton in its sample. The rearrangement joins TRBV6-5 to TRBJ1-2; maybe TRBD1 (5 bases). Germline loops: CDR1 MNHEY, CDR2 SVGAGI. V was shortened by 2 bases and J by 2 bases, with 9 bases between the two germline ends. The CDR3 covers 14 residues. CDR3 nucleotide sequence: TGTGCCAGCAGTTACGGCAGACAGAACTATGGCTACACCTTC. It yields the protein CASSYGRQNYGYTF.

This clonotype was recorded many times. The chain couples TRBV29-1 to TRBJ1-1; D call uncertain. V was clipped by 1 base and J by 0 bases, with 9 bases between them. The CDR3 totals 14 residues. Germline CDR1 and CDR2: SQVTM and ANQGSEA. Written as DNA, the CDR3 is TGCAGCGTTGAAGTAGCAAAAATGAACACTGAAGCTTTCTTT. Translation gives CSVEVAKMNTEAFF.

The rearrangement joins TRBV7-2 to TRBJ2-7, with 8 bases that match TRBD1. The CDR3 sequence is 15 residues long. The germline CDR1 and CDR2 sequences are SGHTA and FQGNSA. With 5 bases clipped from V and 1 base from J, the junction kept 7 bases outside the gene matches. CDR3 nucleotide sequence: TGTGCCAGCAGCCCACAGGGGGGAGGTTCCTACGAGCAGTACTTC. This translates into CASSPQGGGSYEQYF.

This clonotype was seen only a few times. V is TRBV15 and J is TRBJ2-7; TRBD1 aligns across 9 bases. The V and J ends lost 0 bases and 6 bases, in that order; junction bases with no gene match: 6. Germline V gene lookup returns CDR1 LNHNV and CDR2 YYDKDF (reference sequence). CDR3 length equals 15 residues. Here the CDR3 reads CATSREGQGQVEQYF. Here the CDR3 DNA reads TGTGCCACCAGCAGAGAGGGACAGGGTCAAGTCGAGCAGTACTTC.

A few counts support this clonotype. The V call is TRBV6-5, the J call TRBJ2-7; maybe TRBD1 (5 bases). Per germline, CDR1 MNHEY and CDR2 SVGAGI. There are 15 residues in the CDR3. Trimming stripped 7 bases from V and 0 bases from J, with 16 bases between. The CDR3 nucleotides read TGTGCCAGCACTTCCTCCGCCAGGGCCTCCTACGAGCAGTACTTC. Its translation is CASTSSARASYEQYF.

This clonotype was seen more than once but under ten times. The chain uses TRBV6-1 and TRBJ2-3, with TRBD2 matching over 11 bases. This CDR3 comprises 15 residues. Unmatched junction bases numbered 4, after V lost 7 bases and J lost 1 base. Germline V gene lookup returns CDR1 MNHNS and CDR2 SASEGT. CDR3 in amino acids: CASKIAGGGTDTQYF. The CDR3 DNA follows: TGTGCCAGCAAAATAGCGGGGGGGGGCACAGATACGCAGTATTTT.

This clonotype has just a few counts. This chain links TRBV7-8 with TRBJ2-1, with 8 bases fitting TRBD2. Trimming removed 5 bases from V and 4 bases from J; junction bases left unmatched: 7. The CDR3 totals 15 residues. Germline V gives CDR1 SGHVS, CDR2 FQNEAQ. DNA of the CDR3: TGTGCCAGCAGCGGGGCAGCGGGGGTTTACAATGAGCAGTTCTTC. Amino acids: CASSGAAGVYNEQFF.

This clonotype appeared a few times. The V and J genes are TRBV28 and TRBJ2-3, with TRBD2 matching over 7 bases. The CDR3 loop spans 13 amino acids. J lost 9 bases, V lost 5 bases, and 8 bases had no gene match. Per the germline V gene, CDR1 is MDHEN and CDR2 is SYDVKM. CDR3 nucleotide sequence: TGTGCCAGCAGTACCCTAGGGAGGGGCACGCAGTATTTT. Protein: CASSTLGRGTQYF.

The chain combines TRBV6-2 or TRBV6-3 with TRBJ2-2, with TRBD1 as a possible D gene (6 bases). This CDR3 contains 14 residues. Trimming removed 7 bases from V and 3 bases from J, with 12 bases in between. Germline V lookup: CDR1 MNHEY, CDR2 SVGEGT. CDR3 nucleotide sequence: TGTGCCAGCACCTCAGGGGTTGACACCGGGGAGCTGTTTTTT. Its translation is CASTSGVDTGELFF.

The V and J genes are TRBV12-3 or TRBV12-4 and TRBJ2-1, with 10 bases aligning to TRBD2. This CDR3 is 16 amino acids long. The trim removed 3 bases at V and 7 bases at J, leaving 9 bases unmatched. This chain's CDR3 is CASSFHLAGAKNEQFF. For the CDR3, the DNA is TGTGCCAGCAGTTTTCACCTAGCGGGAGCTAAAAATGAGCAGTTCTTC.

This clonotype was observed many times. The rearrangement uses TRBV20-1 and TRBJ2-3, with 14 bases matching TRBD2. CDR3 length equals 14 residues. Germline V gives CDR1 DFQATT, CDR2 SNEGSKA (reference sequence). V was pared by 6 bases and J by 5 bases, with 4 bases of the junction left unmatched. This chain's CDR3 is CSAEGLAGVDTQYF. In DNA, the CDR3 is TGCAGTGCGGAGGGACTAGCGGGAGTAGATACGCAGTATTTT.

This clonotype was observed a handful of times. V and J are TRBV29-1 and TRBJ1-4, with D uncertain. This CDR3 region has 12 residues. Trimming took off 4 bases at V and 10 bases at J, with 13 bases between the two ends. CDR1 and CDR2 from the germline V gene are SQVTM and ANQGSEA. CDR3 DNA: TGCAGCGTTGGCCCCGCGGGCGGAAAACTGTTTTTT. Translated: CSVGPAGGKLFF.

V usage is TRBV5-1 and J usage is TRBJ2-7, with TRBD1 identical over 8 bases. Germline-derived CDR1 and CDR2 are SGHRS and YFSETQ. J gave up 7 bases and V 0 bases, and 6 bases lay outside the gene matches. This CDR3 comprises 14 residues. CDR3 sequence: CASSLAGGEGEQYF. CDR3 nucleotide sequence: TGCGCCAGCAGCTTGGCAGGGGGCGAAGGGGAGCAGTACTTC.

The CDR3 sequence is CASSPRAGTGEKLFF. The DNA for the CDR3 is TGTGCCAGCTCACCACGGGCAGGGACAGGTGAAAAACTGTTTTTT. V and J are TRBV18 and TRBJ1-4, with 8 bases aligning to TRBD1. Germline assignment: CDR1 KGHSH and CDR2 LQKENI. The CDR3 is 15 amino acids. V trimming: 1 base; J trimming: 7 bases; junction bases outside the gene matches: 5.

J is TRBJ2-5 and V is TRBV5-5; 8 bases are a match to TRBD2. The germline V gene encodes CDR1 SGHKS and CDR2 YYEKEE (reference sequence). This CDR3 comprises 14 residues. J was trimmed by 3 bases and V by 6 bases; bases with no gene match: 7. The CDR3 loop is CASNPGGLEETQYF. DNA for the CDR3: TGTGCCAGCAACCCGGGGGGGCTGGAAGAGACCCAGTACTTC. Full variable domain (rest looked up from reference TRBV5-5 and TRBJ2-5): DAGVTQSPTHLIKTRGQQVTLRCSPISGHKSVSWYQQVLGQGPQFIFQYYEKEERGRGNFPDRFSARQFPNYSSELNVNALLLGDSALYLCASNPGGLEETQYFGPGTRLLVL.

This chain connects TRBV29-1 to TRBJ2-7, with D possibly matching TRBD1 (6 bases). Germline V gene lookup returns CDR1 SQVTM and CDR2 ANQGSEA. The CDR3 is made up of 15 amino acids. The V end lost 5 bases, the J end lost 2 bases, and 19 bases lay between the germline ends. The CDR3 DNA is TGCAGCGTTCTCGGACAGAGCCGTTCCACCTACGAGCAGTACTTC. This translates into CSVLGQSRSTYEQYF.

The chain couples TRBV28 to TRBJ2-3, with TRBD1 as a possible D gene (7 bases). CDR3 length equals 13 residues. The V gene lost 7 bases and the J gene lost 6 bases, with 14 bases spanning the gap. Germline CDR1 and CDR2: MDHEN and SYDVKM. The CDR3 reads CASTAGQTDTQYF. In DNA, the CDR3 is TGTGCCAGCACGGCGGGACAGACGGATACGCAGTATTTT.

The chain joins TRBV24-1 to TRBJ2-1, with D perhaps being TRBD1 or TRBD2 (5 bases each). Germline V CDR1 and CDR2: KGHDR, SFDVKD. V was trimmed by 6 bases and J by 2 bases, leaving 16 bases between them. The CDR3 totals 16 residues. CDR3 protein: CATSLTGQKTYNEQFF. CDR3 nucleotides: TGTGCCACCAGTCTAACGGGGCAGAAGACCTACAATGAGCAGTTCTTC.

This clonotype appeared many times. The chain employs TRBV29-1 and TRBJ1-1; D is perhaps TRBD1 (6 bases). The CDR3 length is 14 residues. The germline V gene encodes CDR1 SQVTM and CDR2 ANQGSEA. Trimming pared 6 bases from V and 3 bases from J, leaving 17 bases between. For the CDR3, the DNA is TGCAGCGTCGCTGGGGGGCCGGGGGACACTGAAGCTTTCTTT. Amino acid sequence: CSVAGGPGDTEAFF.

In this sample, this clonotype turned up a few times. The chain carries TRBV20-1 and TRBJ2-3; 8 bases line up with TRBD2. Germline V lookup: CDR1 DFQATT, CDR2 SNEGSKA (reference sequence). This CDR3 is 15 amino acids long. J was trimmed by 3 bases and V by 0 bases; bases with no gene match: 5. The CDR3 nucleotides are TGCAGTGCTAGAGATCCACGCGGGAGGACAGATACGCAGTATTTT. Amino acid sequence: CSARDPRGRTDTQYF.

This clonotype has only a few counts. This sequence joins TRBV2 and TRBJ2-1, with D tentatively TRBD2 (6 bases). Looked up from germline, CDR1 is SNHLY and CDR2 is FYNNEI. The CDR3 sequence is 13 residues long. Trimming shortened V by 7 bases and J by 9 bases, and 16 bases separated the two germline ends. CDR3 in DNA: TGTGCCAGCACCCGGGAGACAAGAAGTGAGCAGTTCTTC. Residues: CASTRETRSEQFF.

This clonotype has a count of ten or more. The chain couples TRBV5-6 to TRBJ2-2; the match to TRBD1 covers 10 bases. The germline CDR1 and CDR2 sequences are SGHDT and YYEEEE. CDR3 length equals 16 residues. The V segment lost 5 bases and the J segment 4 bases; nucleotides outside the gene matches: 8. The chain's CDR3 is CASRNRDRGITGELFF. As DNA, the CDR3 is TGTGCCAGCAGGAACCGGGACAGGGGTATCACCGGGGAGCTGTTTTTT.

This clonotype occurred a few times. The rearrangement uses TRBV20-1 and TRBJ2-7, with 9 bases that match TRBD2. Germline V CDR1 and CDR2: DFQATT, SNEGSKA (reference sequence). Losses at the gene ends were 6 bases for V and 2 bases for J; bases not matched to a gene: 8. This CDR3 has 14 residues. The CDR3 region has the DNA TGCAGTGCAGCGAAGGGACTAGCCCCCTACGAGCAGTACTTC. Translation: CSAAKGLAPYEQYF.

This clonotype has a count of ten or more. This chain links TRBV28 with TRBJ1-2, with 10 bases that match TRBD1. Per the germline V gene, CDR1 is MDHEN and CDR2 is SYDVKM. The ends lost 3 bases at V and 7 bases at J; junction bases unmatched: 2. The CDR3 loop spans 13 amino acids. The CDR3 nucleotides are TGTGCCAGCAGTTTTAGGGACAGGGGTGGCTACACCTTC. This codes for CASSFRDRGGYTF.

This clonotype has only a few counts. CDR3 sequence (DNA): TGTGCCAGCAGCCAAGCTACCGGGGAGCTGTTTTTT. Translation gives CASSQATGELFF. This chain joins TRBV4-2 and TRBJ2-2; D unresolved. Germline-derived CDR1 and CDR2 are LGHNA and YNFKEQ. The CDR3 length is 12 residues. Trimming cost V 1 base and J 5 bases, with 2 bases left between them.